The 16 T cell receptor beta chains below come from one sample, sequenced in a study of control samples from healthy donors and cancer patients. TCRdb keeps only in-frame clones here, not all; method: immunoSEQ multiplex PCR. The sample has about 53,000 clones, about nine tenths seen once. The sample was PBMCs. Receptor source: a man in his sixties with head and neck cancer.

The rearrangement links TRBV4-3 to TRBJ2-1; tentatively, D is TRBD1 (6 bases). The V end lost 1 base, the J end lost 0 bases, and 13 bases lay between the germline ends. This CDR3 has 17 residues. Germline assignment: CDR1 LGHNA and CDR2 YSLEER. The CDR3 reads CASSQAKDSRSYNEQFF. The CDR3 nucleotides are TGCGCCAGCAGCCAAGCTAAGGACAGTCGCTCCTACAATGAGCAGTTCTTC.

In its sample, this clone was seen once. CDR3 region: CASKISFLNTEAFF. The CDR3 region has the DNA TGTGCCAGCAAAATTTCCTTTTTGAACACTGAAGCTTTCTTT. The chain couples TRBV2 to TRBJ1-1; D uncertain. Trimming cost V 7 bases and J 0 bases, with 12 bases left between them. The germline CDR1 and CDR2 sequences are SNHLY and FYNNEI. The CDR3 has 14 residues.

This chain links TRBV18 with TRBJ1-5; the D is unclear. The V gene lost 3 bases and the J gene lost 3 bases, with 18 bases spanning the gap. The V gene's germline CDR1 is KGHSH and CDR2 LQKENI. There are 17 residues in the CDR3. The CDR3 region has the DNA TGTGCCAGCTCACCGAAACGGGGAGCGAAGATCAATCAGCCCCAGCATTTT. Translation: CASSPKRGAKINQPQHF.

The chain uses TRBV5-6 and TRBJ1-3; D is possibly TRBD1 (6 bases). The CDR3 sequence is 16 residues long. Between the trimmed V and J ends, which lost 0 bases and 0 bases, there was a span of 10 bases. Germline CDR1 and CDR2: SGHDT and YYEEEE. CDR3 protein: CASSLDRAYSGNTIYF. As DNA, the CDR3 is TGTGCCAGCAGCTTGGACAGGGCCTACTCTGGAAACACCATATATTTT.

The sample holds a few counts of this clone. The chain carries TRBV7-8 and TRBJ2-3; D gene uncertain. The CDR3 has 14 residues. The ends were cut back, 1 base at V and 2 bases at J, with 7 bases in the middle. Germline CDR1 is SGHVS and CDR2 is FQNEAQ. The CDR3 loop is CASSLVAYTDTQYF. The DNA of the CDR3 is TGTGCCAGCAGCTTAGTGGCCTACACAGATACGCAGTATTTT.

This clone was seen a handful of times. The chain couples TRBV2 to TRBJ2-3, with a weak D call TRBD1 (6 bases). CDR3 length: 15 amino acids. Germline lookup yields CDR1 SNHLY and CDR2 FYNNEI. V lost 2 bases to trimming and J lost 2 bases, with 11 bases between them. CDR3: CASSERGGVTDTQYF. In DNA, the CDR3 is TGTGCCAGCAGTGAAAGAGGGGGTGTCACAGATACGCAGTATTTT.

The chain carries TRBV5-1 and TRBJ1-1, with 10 bases lining up with TRBD1. The ends lost 5 bases at V and 0 bases at J; junction bases unmatched: 13. In germline, CDR1 is SGHRS, CDR2 YFSETQ. The CDR3 is 18 residues long. The CDR3 loop reads CASRQELRDRGVNTEAFF. For the CDR3, the DNA is TGCGCCAGCAGACAAGAACTCCGGGACAGGGGAGTGAACACTGAAGCTTTCTTT.

This chain uses TRBV27 with TRBJ1-5; 9 bases match TRBD1. Unmatched junction bases numbered 8, after V lost 6 bases and J lost 11 bases. The CDR3 is 13 amino acids. Germline values: CDR1 MNHEY, CDR2 SMNVEV (reference sequence). Written as DNA, the CDR3 is TGTGCCAGCAGCGCCGGGACAGGGATGGCCCAGCATTTT. This codes for CASSAGTGMAQHF.

The rearrangement uses TRBV21-1 and TRBJ2-1. TRBV21-1 is shown as a pseudogene. The CDR3 is 12 residues long. CDR3 protein: CASSKVWFRRFF. The DNA of the CDR3 is TGTGCCAGCAGCAAAGTGTGGTTCCGTCGGTTCTTC.

V usage is TRBV4-1 and J usage is TRBJ1-2, with a tentative D call TRBD1 (5 bases). Germline CDR1 MGHRA, CDR2 YSYEKL. Trimming cost V 3 bases and J 2 bases, with 7 bases left between them. The CDR3 has 13 residues. This CDR3 is CASSQGENYGYTF. The CDR3 DNA follows: TGCGCCAGCAGCCAGGGGGAAAACTATGGCTACACCTTC.

V and J are TRBV6-4 and TRBJ2-1, with 10 bases matching TRBD2. This CDR3 comprises 15 residues. The ends lost 5 bases at V and 3 bases at J; junction bases unmatched: 4. Per germline, CDR1 MRHNA and CDR2 SNTAGT. This CDR3 is CASSWSSGGYNEQFF. DNA for the CDR3: TGTGCCAGCAGTTGGTCTAGCGGGGGCTACAATGAGCAGTTCTTC.

The chain carries TRBV11-2 and TRBJ2-7; D ambiguous. With 3 bases removed from V and 6 bases from J, the gap between germline ends came to 12 bases. This CDR3 comprises 13 residues. The germline V gene has CDR1 SGHAT and CDR2 FQNNGV. The CDR3 region has the DNA TGTGCCAGCAGCTTCGGTGTTGACGGCGAGCAGTACTTC. This gives the protein CASSFGVDGEQYF. Full variable domain (missing parts from reference TRBV11-2 and TRBJ2-7): EAGVAQSPRYKIIEKRQSVAFWCNPISGHATLYWYQQILGQGPKLLIQFQNNGVVDDSQLPKDRFSAERLKGVDSTLKIQPAKLEDSAVYLCASSFGVDGEQYFGPGTRLTVT.

This clone was recorded a few times. The CDR3 reads CSVGGVSSSYEQYF. In DNA, the CDR3 is TGCAGCGTTGGTGGGGTCTCCTCTTCCTACGAGCAGTACTTC. This chain links TRBV29-1 with TRBJ2-7, with D unresolved. Trimming stripped 4 bases from V and 1 base from J, with 14 bases between. This CDR3 spans 14 amino acids. Germline CDR1 is SQVTM and CDR2 is ANQGSEA.

As DNA, the CDR3 is TGCGCCAGCAGCGCTGGGACTAGCGGCACCTACGAGCAGTACTTC. Translated, it gives CASSAGTSGTYEQYF. The V gene is TRBV10-1, the J gene TRBJ2-7; 11 positions match TRBD2. Germline V gene data show CDR1 as WNHNN and CDR2 as SYGVQD (reference sequence). V lost 6 bases and J lost 2; bases outside the gene matches: 6. This CDR3 is built from 15 residues.

The chain couples TRBV5-6 to TRBJ1-3, with 8 bases lining up with TRBD1. Germline V lookup: CDR1 SGHDT, CDR2 YYEEEE. There are 17 residues in the CDR3. V lost 0 bases, J lost 3 bases, and 8 bases stayed unmatched. The CDR3 coding sequence is TGTGCCAGCAGCTTGGTTTATCCAGGGGGCAGTGGAAACACCATATATTTT. Its protein product is CASSLVYPGGSGNTIYF.

The chain couples TRBV2 to TRBJ2-7, with 11 bases lining up with TRBD2. CDR3 size: 18 residues. CDR1 SNHLY and CDR2 FYNNEI come from the germline V gene. The trim removed 4 bases at V and 2 bases at J, leaving 13 bases unmatched. For the CDR3, the DNA is TGTGCCAGCAGTGTGGATAGCGGGGGGGCAGGAGGGGCCTACGAGCAGTACTTC. This gives the protein CASSVDSGGAGGAYEQYF.